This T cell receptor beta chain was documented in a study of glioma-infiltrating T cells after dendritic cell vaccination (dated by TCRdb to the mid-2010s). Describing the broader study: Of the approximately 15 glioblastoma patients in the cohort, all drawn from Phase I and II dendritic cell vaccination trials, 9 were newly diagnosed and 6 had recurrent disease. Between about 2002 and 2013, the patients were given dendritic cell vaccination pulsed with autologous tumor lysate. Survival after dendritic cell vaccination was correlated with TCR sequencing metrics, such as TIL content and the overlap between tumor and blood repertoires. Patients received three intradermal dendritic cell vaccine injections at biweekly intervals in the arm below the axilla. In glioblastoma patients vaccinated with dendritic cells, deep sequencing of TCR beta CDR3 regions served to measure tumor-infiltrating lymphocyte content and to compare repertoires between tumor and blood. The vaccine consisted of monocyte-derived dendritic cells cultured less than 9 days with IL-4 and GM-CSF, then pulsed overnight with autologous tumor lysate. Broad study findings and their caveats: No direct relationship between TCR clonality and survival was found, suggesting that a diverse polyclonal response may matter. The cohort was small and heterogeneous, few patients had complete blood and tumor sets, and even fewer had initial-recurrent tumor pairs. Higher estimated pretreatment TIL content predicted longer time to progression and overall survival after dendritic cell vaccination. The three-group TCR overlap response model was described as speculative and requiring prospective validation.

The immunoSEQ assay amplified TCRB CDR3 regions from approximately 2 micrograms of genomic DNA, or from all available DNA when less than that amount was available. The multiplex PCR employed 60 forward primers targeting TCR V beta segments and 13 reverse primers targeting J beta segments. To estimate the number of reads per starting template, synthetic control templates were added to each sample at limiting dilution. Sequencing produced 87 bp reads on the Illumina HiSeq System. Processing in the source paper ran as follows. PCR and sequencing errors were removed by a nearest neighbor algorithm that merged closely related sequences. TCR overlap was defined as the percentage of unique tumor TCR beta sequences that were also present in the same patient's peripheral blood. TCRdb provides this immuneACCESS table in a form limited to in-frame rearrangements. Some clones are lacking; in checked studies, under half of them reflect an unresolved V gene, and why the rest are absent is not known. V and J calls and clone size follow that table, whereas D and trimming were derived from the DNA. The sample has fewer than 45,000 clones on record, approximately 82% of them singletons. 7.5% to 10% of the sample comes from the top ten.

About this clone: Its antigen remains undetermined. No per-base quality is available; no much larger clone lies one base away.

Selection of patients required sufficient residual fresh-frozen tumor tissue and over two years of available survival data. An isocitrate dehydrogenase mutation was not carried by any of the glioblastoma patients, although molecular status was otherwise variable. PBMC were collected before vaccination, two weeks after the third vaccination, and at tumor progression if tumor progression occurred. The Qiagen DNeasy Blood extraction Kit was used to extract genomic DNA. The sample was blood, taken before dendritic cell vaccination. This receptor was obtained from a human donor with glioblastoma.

CDR3 loop: CAWTGGHGNQPQHF. The bases are TGTGCCTGGACAGGGGGCCACGGCAATCAGCCCCAGCATTTT. The rearrangement joined TRBV30 to TRBJ1-5; 8 central nucleotides agree with TRBD1. CDR1 and CDR2 are drawn from the germline V gene (reference sequence): GTSNPN, SVGIG. Ends trimmed: V by 4 bases, J by 2 bases; bases unmatched to a gene: 4. The CDR3 numbers 14 residues from cysteine through phenylalanine. Left in the record is the CDR3 DNA by itself, 42 bases read in frame from the first base.